This TCR beta chain was found in a study of blood T cell repertoires in COVID-19. Study overall: The samples span acute and convalescent COVID-19 from the United States, Italy and Spain. The cDNA or gDNA used as material had been derived from T cells, B-cell-depleted T cells, or PBMCs.

Participant age was about 18 to 89 years, and participants resided in roughly 25 US areas. The germline V gene encodes CDR1 MNHEY and CDR2 SVGEGT. The V end lost 2 bases, the J end lost 6 bases, and 11 bases lay between the germline ends. This CDR3 is 15 amino acids long. Method: immunoSEQ multiplex PCR; TCRdb's copy keeps in-frame clones and lacks some. Here the sample spans around 250,000 clones, roughly nine tenths being singletons. This chain uses TRBV6-2 or TRBV6-3 with TRBJ1-6; D might be TRBD1 (5 bases). Input material: PBMCs or T cells enriched from blood (not recorded which). This TCR was recovered from a human donor in a cohort exposed to, infected with or recovered from COVID-19 (not recorded which). The donor label of this sample is uncertain. The CDR3 reads CASSYGTGPNSPLHF. In nucleotides, the CDR3 is TGTGCCAGCAGTTACGGTACAGGCCCTAATTCACCCCTCCACTTT.